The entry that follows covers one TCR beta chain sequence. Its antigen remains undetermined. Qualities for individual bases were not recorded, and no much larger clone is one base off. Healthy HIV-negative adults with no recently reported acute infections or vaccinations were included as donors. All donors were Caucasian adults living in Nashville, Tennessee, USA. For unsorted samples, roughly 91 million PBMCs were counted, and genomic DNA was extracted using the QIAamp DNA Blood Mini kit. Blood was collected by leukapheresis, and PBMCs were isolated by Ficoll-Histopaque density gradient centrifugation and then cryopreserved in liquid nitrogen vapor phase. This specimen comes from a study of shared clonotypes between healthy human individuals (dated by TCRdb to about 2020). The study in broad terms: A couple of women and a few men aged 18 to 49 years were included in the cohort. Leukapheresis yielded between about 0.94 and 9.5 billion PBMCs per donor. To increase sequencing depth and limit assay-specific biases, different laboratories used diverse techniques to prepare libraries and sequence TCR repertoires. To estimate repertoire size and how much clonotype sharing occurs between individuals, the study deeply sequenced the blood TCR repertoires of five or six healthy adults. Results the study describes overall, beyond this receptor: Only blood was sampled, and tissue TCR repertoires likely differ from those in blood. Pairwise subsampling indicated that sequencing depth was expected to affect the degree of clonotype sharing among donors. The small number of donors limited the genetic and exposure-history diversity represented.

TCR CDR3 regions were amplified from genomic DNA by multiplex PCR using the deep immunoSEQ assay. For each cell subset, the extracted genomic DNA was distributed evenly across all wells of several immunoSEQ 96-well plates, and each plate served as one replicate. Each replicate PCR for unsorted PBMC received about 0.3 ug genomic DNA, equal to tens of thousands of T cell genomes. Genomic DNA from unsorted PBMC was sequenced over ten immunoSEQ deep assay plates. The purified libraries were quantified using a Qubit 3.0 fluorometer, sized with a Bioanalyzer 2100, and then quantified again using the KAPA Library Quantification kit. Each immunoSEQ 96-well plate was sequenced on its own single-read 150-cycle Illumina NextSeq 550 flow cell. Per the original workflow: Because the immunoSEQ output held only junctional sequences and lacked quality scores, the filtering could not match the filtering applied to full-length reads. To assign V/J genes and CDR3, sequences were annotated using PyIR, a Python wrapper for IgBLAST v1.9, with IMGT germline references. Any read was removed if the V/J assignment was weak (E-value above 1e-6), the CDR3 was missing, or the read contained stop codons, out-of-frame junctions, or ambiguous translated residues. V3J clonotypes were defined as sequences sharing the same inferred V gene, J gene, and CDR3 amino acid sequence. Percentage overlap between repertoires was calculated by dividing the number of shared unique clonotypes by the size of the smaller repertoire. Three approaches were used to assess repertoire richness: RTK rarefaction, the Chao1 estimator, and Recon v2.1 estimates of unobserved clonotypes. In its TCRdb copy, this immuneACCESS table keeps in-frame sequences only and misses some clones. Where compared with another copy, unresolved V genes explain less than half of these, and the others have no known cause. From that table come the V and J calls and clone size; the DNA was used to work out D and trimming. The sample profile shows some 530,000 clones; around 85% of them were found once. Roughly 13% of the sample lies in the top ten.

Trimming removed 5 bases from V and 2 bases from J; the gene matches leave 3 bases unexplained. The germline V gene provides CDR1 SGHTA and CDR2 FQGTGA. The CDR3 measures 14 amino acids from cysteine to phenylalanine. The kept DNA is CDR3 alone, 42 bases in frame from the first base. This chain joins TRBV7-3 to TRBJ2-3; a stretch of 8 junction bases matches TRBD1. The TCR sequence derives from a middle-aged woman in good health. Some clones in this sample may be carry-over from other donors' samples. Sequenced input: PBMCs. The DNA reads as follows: TGTGCCAGCAGCGCTCAGGGGGCCACAGATACGCAGTATTTT. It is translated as CASSAQGATDTQYF.